The clone carrying this T cell receptor (beta chain) has just a few counts. Its antigen is not known. Replicate sorted-subset PCRs were loaded with around 0.2 ug DNA, 30,000 to 35,000 T cell genomes. Sequencing was performed with immunoSEQ multiplex PCR; in TCRdb, only in-frame clones are kept and a portion is missing. The sample holds some 2.1 million clones, about 95% seen once. Trimming shortened V by 1 base and J by 0 bases, and 5 bases separated the two germline ends. The CDR3 is 14 residues long. In germline, CDR1 is MGHRA, CDR2 YSYEKL. The data belong to a study of shared clonotypes between healthy human individuals. Study findings and constraints: Rarefaction demonstrated incomplete sorted-subset sequencing despite large depth. Lower generation probabilities were found for non-shared clonotypes than for those shared by all four donors. Sequencing depth was predicted to influence how clonotypes are shared among donors.

Terminally differentiated effector memory CD45RA+ cells were excluded from the naive CD8 cells, which were CD45RO-negative and positively selected for CCR7. Sequencing was performed on naive CD8+ T cells sorted from blood. The chain recombines TRBV4-1 with TRBJ2-3; no definite D call. This TCR came from a man between 18 and 29 years old in good health. CDR3 bases: TGCGCCAGCAGCCAAGTTTTCAGCACAGATACGCAGTATTTT. This translates into CASSQVFSTDTQYF.